This TCR beta chain was identified in a study of shared clonotypes between healthy human individuals. Between the trimmed V and J ends, which lost 3 bases and 13 bases, there was a span of 13 bases. The CDR3 totals 12 residues. The germline V gene has CDR1 ENHRY and CDR2 SYGVKD. Profiling relied on immunoSEQ multiplex PCR, and the TCRdb table lists in-frame clones only, not all of them. The data contain approximately 1,500,000 clones, around 98% of them singletons. The genes are TRBV10-3 and TRBJ2-1, with D maybe TRBD2 (5 bases). The sample was naive CD4+ T cells sorted from blood. Subset of the sample: CD45RA+ positively selected. The sequence derives from a man aged 30-40 years in good health. This CDR3 reads CAISDKDRDQFF. As DNA, the CDR3 is TGTGCCATCAGTGACAAGGACCGGGATCAGTTCTTC.